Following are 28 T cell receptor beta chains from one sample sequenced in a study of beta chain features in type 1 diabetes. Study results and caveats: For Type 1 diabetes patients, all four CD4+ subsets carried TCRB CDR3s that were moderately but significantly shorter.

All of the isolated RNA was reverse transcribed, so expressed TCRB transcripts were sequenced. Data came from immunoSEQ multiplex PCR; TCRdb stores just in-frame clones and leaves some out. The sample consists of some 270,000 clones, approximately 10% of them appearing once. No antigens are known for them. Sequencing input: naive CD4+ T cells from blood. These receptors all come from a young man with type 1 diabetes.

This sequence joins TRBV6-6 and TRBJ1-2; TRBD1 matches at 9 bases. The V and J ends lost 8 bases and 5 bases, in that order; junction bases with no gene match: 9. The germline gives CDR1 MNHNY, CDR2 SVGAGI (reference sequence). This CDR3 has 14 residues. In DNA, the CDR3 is TGTGCCAGCGGCACCGGGACAGGGTTTTATGGCTACACCTTC. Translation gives CASGTGTGFYGYTF.

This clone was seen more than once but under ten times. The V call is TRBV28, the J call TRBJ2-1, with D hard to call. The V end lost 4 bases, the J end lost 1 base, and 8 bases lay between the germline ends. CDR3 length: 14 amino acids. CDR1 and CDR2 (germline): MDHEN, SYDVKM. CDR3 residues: CASSSPGSYNEQFF. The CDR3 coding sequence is TGTGCCAGCAGTTCCCCCGGGTCCTACAATGAGCAGTTCTTC.

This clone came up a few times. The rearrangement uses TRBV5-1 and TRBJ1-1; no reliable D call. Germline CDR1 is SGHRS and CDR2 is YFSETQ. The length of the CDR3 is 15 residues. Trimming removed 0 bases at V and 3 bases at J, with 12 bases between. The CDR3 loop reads CASSLESLSDTEAFF. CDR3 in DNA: TGCGCCAGCAGCTTGGAATCTCTCTCGGACACTGAAGCTTTCTTT.

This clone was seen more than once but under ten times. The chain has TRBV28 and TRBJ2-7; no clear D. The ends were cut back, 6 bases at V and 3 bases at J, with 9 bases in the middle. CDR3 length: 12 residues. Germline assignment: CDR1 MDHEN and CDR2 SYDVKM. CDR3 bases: TGTGCCAGCAGCCGTGCAGGCTACGAGCAGTACTTC. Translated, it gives CASSRAGYEQYF.

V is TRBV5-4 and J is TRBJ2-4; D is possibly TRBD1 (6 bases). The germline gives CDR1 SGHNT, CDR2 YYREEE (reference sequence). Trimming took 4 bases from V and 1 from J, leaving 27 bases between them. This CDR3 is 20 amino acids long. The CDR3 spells CASSLPGVIGVSGAKNIQYF. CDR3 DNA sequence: TGTGCCAGCAGCCTTCCAGGGGTTATAGGCGTATCGGGGGCCAAAAACATTCAGTACTTC. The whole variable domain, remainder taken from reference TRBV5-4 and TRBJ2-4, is ETGVTQSPTHLIKTRGQQVTLRCSSQSGHNTVSWYQQALGQGPQFIFQYYREEENGRGNFPPRFSGLQFPNYSSELNVNALELDDSALYLCASSLPGVIGVSGAKNIQYFGAGTRLSVL.

CDR3 in DNA: TGTGCCAGCTCAGTCTCAGGGGGCCCGGATTCACCCCTCCACTTT. It encodes CASSVSGGPDSPLHF. The rearrangement uses TRBV18 and TRBJ1-6; 8 nucleotides agree with TRBD1. Germline assignment: CDR1 KGHSH and CDR2 LQKENI. This CDR3 is 15 amino acids long. V trimming: 5 bases; J trimming: 8 bases; junction bases outside the gene matches: 8.

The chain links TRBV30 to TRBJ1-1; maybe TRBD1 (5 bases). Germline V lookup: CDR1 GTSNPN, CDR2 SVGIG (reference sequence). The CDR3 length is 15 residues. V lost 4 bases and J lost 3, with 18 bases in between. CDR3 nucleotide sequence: TGTGCCTGGACCGCCCAGGTGGGGGGTTACACTGAAGCTTTCTTT. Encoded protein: CAWTAQVGGYTEAFF.

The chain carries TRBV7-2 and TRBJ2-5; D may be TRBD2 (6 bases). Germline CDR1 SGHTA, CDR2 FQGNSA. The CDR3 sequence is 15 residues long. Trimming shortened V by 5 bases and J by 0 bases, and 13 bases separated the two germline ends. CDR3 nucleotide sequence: TGTGCCAGCAGCCCGCGGGACGGCTACCAAGAGACCCAGTACTTC. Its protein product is CASSPRDGYQETQYF.

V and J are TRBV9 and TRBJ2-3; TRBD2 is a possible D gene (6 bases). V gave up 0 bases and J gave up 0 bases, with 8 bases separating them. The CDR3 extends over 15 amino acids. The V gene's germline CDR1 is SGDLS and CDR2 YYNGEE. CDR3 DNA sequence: TGTGCCAGCAGCGTAGCGGGGACTAGCACAGATACGCAGTATTTT. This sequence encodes CASSVAGTSTDTQYF. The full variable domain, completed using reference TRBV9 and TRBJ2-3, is DSGVTQTPKHLITATGQRVTLRCSPRSGDLSVYWYQQSLDQGLQFLIQYYNGEERAKGNILERFSAQQFPDLHSELNLSSLELGDSALYFCASSVAGTSTDTQYFGPGTRLTVL.

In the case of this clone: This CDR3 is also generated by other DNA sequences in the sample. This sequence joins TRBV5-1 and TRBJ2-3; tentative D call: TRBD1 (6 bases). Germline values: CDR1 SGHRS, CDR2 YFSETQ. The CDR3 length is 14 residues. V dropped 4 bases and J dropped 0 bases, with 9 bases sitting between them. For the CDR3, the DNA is TGCGCCAGCAGCCCAGGACAGAGCACAGATACGCAGTATTTT. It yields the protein CASSPGQSTDTQYF.

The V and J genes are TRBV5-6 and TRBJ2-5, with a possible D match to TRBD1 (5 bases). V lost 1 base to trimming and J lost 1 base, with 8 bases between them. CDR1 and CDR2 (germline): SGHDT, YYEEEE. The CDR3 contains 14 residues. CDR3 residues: CASSLSGAQETQYF. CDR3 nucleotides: TGTGCCAGCAGCTTGTCTGGGGCCCAAGAGACCCAGTACTTC. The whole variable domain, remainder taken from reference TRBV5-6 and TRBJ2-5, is DAGVTQSPTHLIKTRGQQVTLRCSPKSGHDTVSWYQQALGQGPQFIFQYYEEEERQRGNFPDRFSGHQFPNYSSELNVNALLLGDSALYLCASSLSGAQETQYFGPGTRLLVL.

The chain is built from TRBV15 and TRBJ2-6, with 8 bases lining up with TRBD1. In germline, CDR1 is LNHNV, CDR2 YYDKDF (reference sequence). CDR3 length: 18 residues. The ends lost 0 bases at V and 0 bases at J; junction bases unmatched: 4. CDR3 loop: CATSRERQGRSGANVLTF. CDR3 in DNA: TGTGCCACCAGCAGAGAACGACAGGGGCGCTCTGGGGCCAACGTCCTGACTTTC.

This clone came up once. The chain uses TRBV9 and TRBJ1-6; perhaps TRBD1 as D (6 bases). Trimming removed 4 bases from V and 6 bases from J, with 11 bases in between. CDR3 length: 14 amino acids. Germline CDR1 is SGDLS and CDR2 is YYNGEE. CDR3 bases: TGTGCCAGCAGCATCGGACAGATTAATTCACCCCTCCACTTT. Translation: CASSIGQINSPLHF.

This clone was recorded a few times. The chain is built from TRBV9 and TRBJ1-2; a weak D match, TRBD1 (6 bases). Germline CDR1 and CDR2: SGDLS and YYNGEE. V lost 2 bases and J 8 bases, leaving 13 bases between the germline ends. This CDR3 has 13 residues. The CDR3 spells CASSVGTIPGYTF. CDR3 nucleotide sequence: TGTGCCAGCAGCGTGGGGACAATACCGGGCTACACCTTC.

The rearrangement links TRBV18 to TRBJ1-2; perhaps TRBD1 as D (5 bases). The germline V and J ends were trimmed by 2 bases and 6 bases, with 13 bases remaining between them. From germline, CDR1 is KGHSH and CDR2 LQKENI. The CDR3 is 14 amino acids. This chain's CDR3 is CASSPSSGGDGYTF. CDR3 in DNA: TGTGCCAGCTCACCAAGTTCCGGGGGAGATGGCTACACCTTC.

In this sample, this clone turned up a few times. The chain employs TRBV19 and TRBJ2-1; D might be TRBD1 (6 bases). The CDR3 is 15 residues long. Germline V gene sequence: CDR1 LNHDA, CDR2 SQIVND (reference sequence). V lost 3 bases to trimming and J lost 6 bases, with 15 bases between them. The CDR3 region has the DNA TGTGCCAGTAGTATCTCAGGGGTTGGGGCCAATGAGCAGTTCTTC. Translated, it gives CASSISGVGANEQFF.

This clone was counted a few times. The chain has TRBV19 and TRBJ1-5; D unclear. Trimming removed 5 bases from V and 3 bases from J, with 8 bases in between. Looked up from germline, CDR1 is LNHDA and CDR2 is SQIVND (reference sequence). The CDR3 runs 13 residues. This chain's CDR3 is CASSPGSNQPQHF. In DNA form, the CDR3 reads TGTGCCAGTAGTCCGGGGTCCAATCAGCCCCAGCATTTT. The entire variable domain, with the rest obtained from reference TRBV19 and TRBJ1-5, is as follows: DGGITQSPKYLFRKEGQNVTLSCEQNLNHDAMYWYRQDPGQGLRLIYYSQIVNDFQKGDIAEGYSVSREKKESFPLTVTSAQKNPTAFYLCASSPGSNQPQHFGDGTRLSIL.

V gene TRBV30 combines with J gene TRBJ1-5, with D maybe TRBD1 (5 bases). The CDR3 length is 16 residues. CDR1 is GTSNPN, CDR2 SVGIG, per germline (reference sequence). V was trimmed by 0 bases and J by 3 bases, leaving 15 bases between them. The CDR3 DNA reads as TGTGCCTGGAGTGTACTGGGTCGGGGGGTCAATCAGCCCCAGCATTTT. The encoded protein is CAWSVLGRGVNQPQHF.

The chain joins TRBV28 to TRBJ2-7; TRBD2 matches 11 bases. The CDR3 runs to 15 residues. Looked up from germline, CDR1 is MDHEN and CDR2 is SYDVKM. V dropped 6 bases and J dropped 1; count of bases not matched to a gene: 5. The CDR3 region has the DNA TGTGCCAGCAGGGCCGGGACTAGCGGATCCTACGAGCAGTACTTC. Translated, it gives CASRAGTSGSYEQYF.

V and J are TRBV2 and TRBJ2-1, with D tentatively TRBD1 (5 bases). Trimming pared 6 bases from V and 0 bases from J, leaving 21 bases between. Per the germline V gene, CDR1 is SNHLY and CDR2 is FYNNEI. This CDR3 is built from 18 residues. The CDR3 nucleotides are TGTGCCAGCAGCGACCCCGTTGGCAGGGTACCCTCCTACAATGAGCAGTTCTTC. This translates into CASSDPVGRVPSYNEQFF. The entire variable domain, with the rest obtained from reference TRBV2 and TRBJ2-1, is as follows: EPEVTQTPSHQVTQMGQEVILRCVPISNHLYFYWYRQILGQKVEFLVSFYNNEISEKSEIFDDQFSVERPDGSNFTLKIRSTKLEDSAMYFCASSDPVGRVPSYNEQFFGPGTRLTVL.

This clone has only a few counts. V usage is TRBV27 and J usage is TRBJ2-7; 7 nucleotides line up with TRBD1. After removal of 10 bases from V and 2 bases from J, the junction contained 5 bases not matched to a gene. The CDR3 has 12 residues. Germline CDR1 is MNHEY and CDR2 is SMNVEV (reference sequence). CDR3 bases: TGTGCCACCAAGACAGGGACCTACGAGCAGTACTTC. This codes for CATKTGTYEQYF.

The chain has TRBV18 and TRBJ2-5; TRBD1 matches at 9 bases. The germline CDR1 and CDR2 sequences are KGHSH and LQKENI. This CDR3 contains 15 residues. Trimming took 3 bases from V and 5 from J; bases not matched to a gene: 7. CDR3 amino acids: CASSPGSGQGETQYF. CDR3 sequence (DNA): TGTGCCAGCTCACCCGGATCCGGACAGGGGGAGACCCAGTACTTC.

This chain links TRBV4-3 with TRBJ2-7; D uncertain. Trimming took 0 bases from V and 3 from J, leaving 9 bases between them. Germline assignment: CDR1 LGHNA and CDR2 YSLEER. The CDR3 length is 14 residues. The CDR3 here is CASSQDVGYYEQYF. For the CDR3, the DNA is TGCGCCAGCAGCCAAGATGTCGGGTACTACGAGCAGTACTTC.

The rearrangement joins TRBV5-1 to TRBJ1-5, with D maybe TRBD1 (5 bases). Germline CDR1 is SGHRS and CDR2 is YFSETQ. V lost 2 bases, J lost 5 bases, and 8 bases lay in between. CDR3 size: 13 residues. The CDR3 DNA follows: TGCGCCAGCAGCTTAATAGGGGATCAGCCCCAGCATTTT. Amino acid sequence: CASSLIGDQPQHF. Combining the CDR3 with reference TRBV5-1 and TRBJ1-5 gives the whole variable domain KAGVTQTPRYLIKTRGQQVTLSCSPISGHRSVSWYQQTPGQGLQFLFEYFSETQRNKGNFPGRFSGRQFSNSRSEMNVSTLELGDSALYLCASSLIGDQPQHFGDGTRLSIL.

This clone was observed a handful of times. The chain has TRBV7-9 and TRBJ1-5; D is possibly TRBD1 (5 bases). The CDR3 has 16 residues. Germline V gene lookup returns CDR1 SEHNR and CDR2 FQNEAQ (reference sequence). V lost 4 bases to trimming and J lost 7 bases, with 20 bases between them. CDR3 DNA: TGTGCCAGCAGCTCCACCAGGGCATACATGGAACAGCCCCAGCATTTT. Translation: CASSSTRAYMEQPQHF.

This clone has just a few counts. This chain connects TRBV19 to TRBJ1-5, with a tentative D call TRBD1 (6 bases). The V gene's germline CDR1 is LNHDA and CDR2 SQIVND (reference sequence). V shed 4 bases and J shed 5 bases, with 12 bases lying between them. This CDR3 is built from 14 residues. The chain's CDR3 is CASSTEQGYQPQHF. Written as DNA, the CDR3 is TGTGCCAGTAGTACGGAACAGGGTTATCAGCCCCAGCATTTT.

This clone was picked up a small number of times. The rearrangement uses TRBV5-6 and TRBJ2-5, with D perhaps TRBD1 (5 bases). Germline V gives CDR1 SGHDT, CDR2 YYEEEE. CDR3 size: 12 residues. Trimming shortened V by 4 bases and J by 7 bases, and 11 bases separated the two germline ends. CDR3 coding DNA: TGTGCCAGCAGCGAACAGGAGTTGACCCAGTACTTC. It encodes CASSEQELTQYF.

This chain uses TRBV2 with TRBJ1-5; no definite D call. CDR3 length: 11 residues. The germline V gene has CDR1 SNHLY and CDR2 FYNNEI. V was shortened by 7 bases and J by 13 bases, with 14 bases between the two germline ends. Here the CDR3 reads CASTDRGLQHF. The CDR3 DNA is TGTGCCAGCACTGATCGCGGTCTACAGCATTTT.